Detailed here is one T cell receptor (beta chain). The source of the sample is a study of blood T cell repertoires in COVID-19. For the study at large: Acute-phase and convalescent COVID-19 samples originated in the United States, Italy and Spain. PBMCs, B-cell-depleted T cells, or T cells were the source of the cDNA or gDNA that made up the material.

CDR1 and CDR2 (germline): SGHTA, FQGTGA. V lost 5 bases, J lost 4 bases, and 7 bases stayed unmatched. The length of the CDR3 is 15 residues. Per the original methods: Estimates of nucleated cell counts were drawn from the amplification of reference gene primers. TCRdb keeps only in-frame clones here, not all; method: immunoSEQ multiplex PCR. The DNA gave D and trimming, while V, J and clone size come from that table. This sample has under 7,000 clones; roughly nine tenths occur once, and the top ten carry roughly a sixth. This TCR was sampled from a human donor in a cohort sampled during active COVID-19. The genes are TRBV7-3 and TRBJ2-2; 7 bases align to TRBD2. The sequencing sample was made of peripheral blood. CDR3 DNA: TGTGCCAGCAGCCCCCTCGGCGGGAGCACCGGGGAGCTGTTTTTT. Its protein is CASSPLGGSTGELFF.